The clone carrying this T cell receptor (beta chain) was recorded many times. These data come from a study of blood T cells in healthy people across ages. Healthy Caucasians from Russia aged roughly 6 to 95 served as donors. For the second PCR, which ran for 7 to 11 cycles, a sample-barcoded 5' primer and a J-beta primer mix were used. No fewer than 3 million CDR3-containing paired-end reads came from each sample. Via MiXCR, TCRdb re-called the 5' RACE reads, giving one row per CDR3 protein. The sample lists about 1.8 million distinct CDR3 sequences; about 50% were seen once. The source material was blood. The TCR sequence derives from a woman aged 40 to 49 in good health.

CDR3 protein: CASSLEGGRTYEQYF. CDR3 nucleotide sequence: TGTGCCAGCAGCTTAGAGGGGGGGCGGACCTACGAGCAGTACTTC. The rearrangement joins TRBV7-2 to TRBJ2-7; a weak D match, TRBD2 (7 bases). The ends were cut back, 1 base at V and 2 bases at J, with 12 bases in the middle. This CDR3 spans 15 amino acids. Germline-derived CDR1 and CDR2 are SGHTA and FQGNSA.